This T cell receptor (beta chain) was obtained from a study of cytomegalovirus exposure and HLA in healthy donors. Regarding the study as a whole: Later work found that TCR association rates differed between HLA loci; DRB1 had the most and HLA-C the fewest. Rarity held for most TCR sequences, but there were some public TCRs that occurred in many donors. HLA alleles showed associations with approximately 15,000 TCR beta sequences in a later analysis, at a 0.05 false discovery rate.

V lost 5 bases, J lost 1 base, and 9 bases stayed unmatched. Per germline, CDR1 SGHDT and CDR2 YYEEEE. CDR3 length: 16 amino acids. This clone was observed a single time. Its antigen is unidentified. The PCR was carried out with 60 Vbeta primers and 13 Jbeta primers. Original data processing: Approximately 11 million shared chains were among approximately 80 million unique TCR beta chains counted in a later analysis. Produced via immunoSEQ multiplex PCR; TCRdb's table is partial and in-frame only. V and J calls and clone size come straight from that table; D and trimming were deduced from the DNA. This table holds over 95,000 clones, approximately 80% found once.

The chain combines TRBV5-6 with TRBJ2-3, with 8 bases matching TRBD2. This sequence was found in a middle-aged man in good health and CMV-seropositive. Sequenced: PBMCs. The CDR3 loop is CASRRRRGGGTDTQYF. Written as DNA, the CDR3 is TGTGCCAGCAGGCGCCGACGGGGGGGCGGCACAGATACGCAGTATTTT.